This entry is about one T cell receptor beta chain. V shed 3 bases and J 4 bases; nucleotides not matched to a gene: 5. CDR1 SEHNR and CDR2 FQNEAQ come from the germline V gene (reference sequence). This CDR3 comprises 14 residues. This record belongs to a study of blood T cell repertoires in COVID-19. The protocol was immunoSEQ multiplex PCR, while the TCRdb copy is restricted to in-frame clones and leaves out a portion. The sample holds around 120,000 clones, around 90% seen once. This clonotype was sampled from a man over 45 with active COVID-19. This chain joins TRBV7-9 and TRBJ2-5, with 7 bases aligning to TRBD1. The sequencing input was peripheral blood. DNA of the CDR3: TGTGCCAGCAGCTTTGAGGGGGCGGGAGAGACCCAGTACTTC. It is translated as CASSFEGAGETQYF.